A single sample is the source of the 9 T cell receptor beta chains below, sequenced in a study of CD8+ T cells in alopecia areata. After isolation, RNA underwent reverse transcription to generate cDNA as the sequencing template. TCRdb keeps only in-frame clones here, not all; method: immunoSEQ multiplex PCR. The repertoire includes tens of thousands of clones, around 70% of them detected once, and roughly a sixth sits in the top ten. Treatment described: oral pan-JAK inhibitor, 5-10 mg twice daily. Sample: CD8+ T cells sorted from blood, taken at approximately week 42, from a patient treated with tofacitinib. These receptors all stem from a human donor with alopecia areata.

The genes are TRBV29-1 and TRBJ2-7; no definite D call. This CDR3 comprises 13 residues. Deletions cut 4 bases from V and 2 bases from J, with 12 bases between. Germline CDR1 and CDR2: SQVTM and ANQGSEA. As DNA, the CDR3 is TGCAGCGTTGGGGGATCCAGCACCTACGAGCAGTACTTC. Translation gives CSVGGSSTYEQYF.

The chain recombines TRBV20-1 with TRBJ2-2; unclear D gene. The CDR3 loop spans 11 amino acids. Germline-derived CDR1 and CDR2 are DFQATT and SNEGSKA (reference sequence). V was clipped by 3 bases and J by 5 bases, with 4 bases between them. The CDR3 DNA sequence: TGCAGTGCTAGTAAAACCGGGGAGCTGTTTTTT. It encodes CSASKTGELFF.

The chain is built from TRBV7-8 and TRBJ1-2; a possible D gene is TRBD1 (5 bases). The CDR3 length is 14 residues. Germline loops: CDR1 SGHVS, CDR2 FQNEAQ. Deletions cut 5 bases from V and 8 bases from J, with 18 bases between. The CDR3 region has the DNA TGTGCCAGCAGCGCAACCCCCGGGACCGACGGCTACACCTTC. Encoded protein: CASSATPGTDGYTF.

J is TRBJ1-1 and V is TRBV2, with 9 bases aligning to TRBD1. V was pared by 6 bases and J by 6 bases, with 8 bases of the junction left unmatched. Germline V gives CDR1 SNHLY, CDR2 FYNNEI. The CDR3 is made up of 14 amino acids. The CDR3 here is CASRGTGKGPEAFF. The DNA of the CDR3 is TGTGCCAGCAGGGGGACAGGGAAGGGCCCTGAAGCTTTCTTT.

This clone was found a few times. The chain links TRBV29-1 to TRBJ1-4, with D possibly TRBD1 on 5 matching bases. V was cut by 8 bases and J by 6 bases, with 13 bases left in between. The length of the CDR3 is 12 residues. Germline CDR1 and CDR2: SQVTM and ANQGSEA. CDR3 protein: CSFRGDDEKLFF. CDR3 bases: TGCAGCTTCCGTGGGGACGATGAAAAACTGTTTTTT.

This clone has more than one count but fewer than ten. The rearrangement joins TRBV4-3 to TRBJ2-3; 10 positions agree with TRBD2. Germline-derived CDR1 and CDR2 are LGHNA and YSLEER. The V gene end was trimmed by 0 bases and the J gene end by 3 bases; junction bases not matched to a gene: 6. The CDR3 covers 17 residues. Written as DNA, the CDR3 is TGCGCCAGCAGCCAAGACCCAGCGGGGGGGCGGACAGATACGCAGTATTTT. Encoded protein: CASSQDPAGGRTDTQYF.

The V gene is TRBV13, the J gene TRBJ1-1; D gene ambiguous. V shed 5 bases and J shed 1 base, with 11 bases lying between them. This CDR3 has 14 residues. From germline, CDR1 is PRHDT and CDR2 FYEKMQ (reference sequence). Here the CDR3 DNA reads TGTGCCAGCAGCACCTACTCGGGGAACACTGAAGCTTTCTTT. This translates into CASSTYSGNTEAFF.

The chain is built from TRBV6-6 and TRBJ2-1; no reliable D call. The CDR3 is made up of 12 amino acids. Trimming pared 5 bases from V and 7 bases from J, leaving 9 bases between. The germline CDR1 and CDR2 sequences are MNHNY and SVGAGI (reference sequence). The CDR3 nucleotides read TGTGCCAGCAGTCCGAACTTAAATGAGCAGTTCTTC. Protein product: CASSPNLNEQFF.

This chain joins TRBV10-3 and TRBJ1-2; maybe TRBD1 (5 bases). Germline V gene sequence: CDR1 ENHRY, CDR2 SYGVKD. V was trimmed by 7 bases and J by 3 bases, leaving 9 bases between them. The CDR3 has 12 amino acids. CDR3 sequence (DNA): TGTGCCATCATGGGGGAGGACTATGGCTACACCTTC. It is translated as CAIMGEDYGYTF.